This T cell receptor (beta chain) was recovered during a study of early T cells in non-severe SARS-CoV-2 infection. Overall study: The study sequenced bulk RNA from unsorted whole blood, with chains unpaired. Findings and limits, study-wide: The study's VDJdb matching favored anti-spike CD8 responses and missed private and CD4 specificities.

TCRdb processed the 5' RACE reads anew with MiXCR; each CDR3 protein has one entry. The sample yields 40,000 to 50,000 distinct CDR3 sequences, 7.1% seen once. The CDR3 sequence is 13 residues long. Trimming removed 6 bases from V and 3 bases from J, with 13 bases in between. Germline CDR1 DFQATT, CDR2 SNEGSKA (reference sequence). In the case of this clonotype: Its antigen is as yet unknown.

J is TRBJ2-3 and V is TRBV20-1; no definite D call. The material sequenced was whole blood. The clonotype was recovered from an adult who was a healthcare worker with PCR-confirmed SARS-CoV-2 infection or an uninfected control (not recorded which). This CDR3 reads CSAPLPGTDTQYF. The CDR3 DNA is TGCAGTGCCCCCCTACCCGGGACAGATACGCAGTATTTT.